These 18 T cell receptor beta chains share one sample of origin, sequenced in a study of blood T cells in healthy people across ages. With a J-beta primer mix and a sample-barcoded 5' primer, a second PCR ran about 7 to 11 cycles. TCRdb used MiXCR to reprocess the 5' RACE reads, holding one entry per CDR3 protein. The repertoire holds around 400,000 distinct CDR3 sequences, with about half as singletons. The material sequenced was blood. These receptor sequences come from a man aged 60 to 75 in good health.

The V and J genes are TRBV7-2 and TRBJ2-1; either TRBD1 or TRBD2 may fit D (8 bases each). V lost 3 bases to trimming and J lost 9 bases, with 21 bases between them. The CDR3 covers 16 residues. CDR1 is SGHTA and CDR2 is FQGNSA in the germline V gene. CDR3 amino acids: CASSFGPAGDRGEQFF. The DNA of the CDR3 is TGTGCCAGCAGCTTCGGACCAGCGGGAGACAGGGGTGAGCAGTTCTTC.

This clonotype was seen a few times. The genes are TRBV20-1 and TRBJ1-1; maybe TRBD1 (6 bases). CDR1 and CDR2 from the germline V gene are DFQATT and SNEGSKA (reference sequence). This CDR3 has 11 residues. DNA of the CDR3: TGCACCCCAAAGGGGGGGACTGAAGCTTTCTTT. Its translation: CTPKGGTEAFF.

This chain joins TRBV20-1 and TRBJ2-7; the match to TRBD1 covers 10 bases. The J segment lost 2 bases and the V segment lost 6 bases, leaving 7 bases of the junction unmatched. The CDR3 spans 14 residues. From germline, CDR1 is DFQATT and CDR2 SNEGSKA (reference sequence). This CDR3 is CSAKTGGPPYEQYF. As DNA, the CDR3 is TGCAGTGCCAAGACAGGGGGCCCCCCCTACGAGCAGTACTTC.

This clonotype was seen just once. The chain joins TRBV6-1 to TRBJ1-1; no reliable D call. The V end lost 5 bases, the J end lost 0 bases, and 4 bases lay between the germline ends. The germline V gene has CDR1 MNHNS and CDR2 SASEGT. The CDR3 has 12 amino acids. CDR3 DNA: TGTGCCAGCAGTCGGATGAACACTGAAGCTTTCTTT. This encodes CASSRMNTEAFF.

The rearrangement links TRBV4-3 to TRBJ2-5; 9 nucleotides align to TRBD2. With the DNA end fitting TRBJ2-7 better, the J assignment may be wrong. Germline V gene data show CDR1 as LGHNA and CDR2 as YSLEER. This CDR3 has 18 amino acids. The CDR3 nucleotides are TGCGCCAGCAGCCAAGAATGGGGGATGGGACTAGCCCTATACGAGCAGTACTTC. Its translation: CASSQEWGMGLALYEQYF.

The rearrangement uses TRBV12-3 or TRBV12-4 and TRBJ2-1; TRBD1 aligns across 7 bases. The trim removed 5 bases at V and 0 bases at J, leaving 7 bases unmatched. This CDR3 region has 16 residues. The CDR3 is CASSDPGQTSYNEQFF. Here the CDR3 DNA reads TGTGCCAGCAGTGACCCGGGACAGACCTCCTACAATGAGCAGTTCTTC.

The table lists this clonotype with many counts. This chain joins TRBV3-1 and TRBJ2-1; weak D call: TRBD2 (5 bases). The V gene's germline CDR1 is LGHDT and CDR2 YNNKEL (reference sequence). V was pared by 5 bases and J by 10 bases, with 15 bases between. CDR3 size: 13 residues. The CDR3 coding sequence is TGTGCCAGCAGCGACACCTCTGAGCGGGAGCAGTTCTTC. Encoded protein: CASSDTSEREQFF.

The rearrangement links TRBV20-1 to TRBJ2-3, with TRBD2 identical over 8 bases. Germline CDR1 reads DFQATT; CDR2 reads SNEGSKA (reference sequence). J was trimmed by 2 bases and V by 4 bases; bases with no gene match: 11. CDR3 length: 16 amino acids. The CDR3 region is CSATTSVRSFTDTQYF. CDR3 nucleotide sequence: TGCAGTGCTACGACTAGCGTGAGGTCTTTCACAGATACGCAGTATTTT.

This clonotype was observed a handful of times. This chain links TRBV10-3 with TRBJ2-7; perhaps TRBD1 as D (7 bases). This CDR3 has 12 amino acids. Germline V gene lookup returns CDR1 ENHRY and CDR2 SYGVKD. Trimming removed 6 bases at V and 4 bases at J, with 10 bases between. In DNA form, the CDR3 reads TGTGCCATCAGGGCGGGACAGTACGAGCAGTACTTC. Residues: CAIRAGQYEQYF.

This clonotype was found many times. The chain has TRBV10-3 and TRBJ2-5; the match to TRBD1 covers 9 bases. The germline CDR1 and CDR2 sequences are ENHRY and SYGVKD. The CDR3 consists of 12 residues. Trimming at V came to 10 bases and at J to 4 bases, leaving 4 bases not matched to a gene. The CDR3 loop reads CASTGGAETQYF. As DNA, the CDR3 is TGTGCCAGTACAGGGGGCGCAGAGACCCAGTACTTC.

This sequence joins TRBV4-1 and TRBJ2-1; 8 bases are shared with TRBD1. This CDR3 comprises 11 residues. J was trimmed by 15 bases and V by 10 bases; bases with no gene match: 11. Germline CDR1 reads MGHRA; CDR2 reads YSYEKL. The CDR3 protein is CAIIRDRSLFF. As DNA, the CDR3 is TGCGCCATCATCCGGGACAGGAGTCTGTTCTTC.

The J gene is TRBJ1-1, the V gene TRBV7-9; tentative D call: TRBD1 (5 bases). The CDR3 has 15 amino acids. Germline CDR1 SEHNR, CDR2 FQNEAQ (reference sequence). Trimming removed 5 bases at V and 4 bases at J, with 17 bases between. The CDR3 DNA follows: TGTGCCAGCAGCCCCGGACAAGCCCGAGGCACTGAAGCTTTCTTT. Translating gives CASSPGQARGTEAFF. Using reference TRBV7-9 and TRBJ1-1 for the parts outside the CDR3, the full variable domain is DTGVSQNPRHKITKRGQNVTFRCDPISEHNRLYWYRQTLGQGPEFLTYFQNEAQLEKSRLLSDRFSAERPKGSFSTLEIQRTEQGDSAMYLCASSPGQARGTEAFFGQGTRLTVV.

The V gene is TRBV9, the J gene TRBJ2-3, with 8 positions matching TRBD2. The CDR3 has 16 amino acids. From germline, CDR1 is SGDLS and CDR2 YYNGEE. The ends lost 4 bases at V and 2 bases at J; junction bases unmatched: 9. The CDR3 is CASSPPGGGVTDTQYF. DNA for the CDR3: TGTGCCAGCAGCCCCCCGGGGGGGGGAGTCACAGATACGCAGTATTTT. Using reference TRBV9 and TRBJ2-3 for the parts outside the CDR3, the full variable domain is DSGVTQTPKHLITATGQRVTLRCSPRSGDLSVYWYQQSLDQGLQFLIQYYNGEERAKGNILERFSAQQFPDLHSELNLSSLELGDSALYFCASSPPGGGVTDTQYFGPGTRLTVL.

Concerning this clonotype itself: A much more abundant neighbour one base away suggests this may be a read error. The chain links TRBV6-6 to TRBJ2-4; 8 bases match TRBD1. V shed 5 bases and J 10 bases; nucleotides not matched to a gene: 10. Germline CDR1 is MNHNY and CDR2 is SVGAGI (reference sequence). CDR3 length: 14 residues. The CDR3 is CASSASAGGRIQYF. Here the CDR3 DNA reads TGTGCCAGCAGTGCATCAGCAGGGGGCCGTATTCAGTACTTC.

Concerning this clonotype: This may stem from a read error, because a much larger clone lies one nucleotide away. The rearrangement links TRBV5-1 to TRBJ2-5; maybe TRBD2 (6 bases). The CDR3 is 15 amino acids. Germline V gene lookup returns CDR1 SGHRS and CDR2 YFSETQ. Deletions cut 7 bases from V and 5 bases from J, with 21 bases between. CDR3 sequence: CASGRSRGARETQYF. The CDR3 DNA reads TGCGCCAGCGGCCGGTCCCGCGGGGCTCGGGAGACCCAGTACTTC.

This chain joins TRBV10-3 and TRBJ2-7; no clear D gene. Trimming removed 4 bases at V and 2 bases at J, with 15 bases between. Germline V gene lookup returns CDR1 ENHRY and CDR2 SYGVKD. The CDR3 sequence is 15 residues long. CDR3 amino acids: CAISGVLGGTYEQYF. The CDR3 DNA follows: TGTGCCATCAGTGGTGTCTTGGGCGGAACCTACGAGCAGTACTTC.

This clonotype was seen at least ten times. V and J are TRBV4-2 and TRBJ2-1; TRBD2 aligns across 9 bases. J lost 8 bases, V lost 0 bases, and 5 bases had no gene match. The CDR3 is made up of 15 amino acids. Germline V gene lookup returns CDR1 LGHNA and CDR2 YNFKEQ. Here the CDR3 reads CASSQEAAGGDEQFF. The CDR3 DNA is TGTGCCAGCAGCCAAGAAGCAGCGGGAGGCGATGAGCAGTTCTTC.

The gene calls are TRBV20-1 and TRBJ2-7; TRBD1 or TRBD2 may be the D gene (6 bases each). Germline assignment: CDR1 DFQATT and CDR2 SNEGSKA (reference sequence). Trimming removed 4 bases from V and 0 bases from J, with 16 bases in between. This CDR3 region has 15 residues. As DNA, the CDR3 is TGCAGTGCTACTTTGGGGGGCACCGTCTCCTACGAGCAGTACTTC. It yields the protein CSATLGGTVSYEQYF.